Shown below are 21 T cell receptor beta chains from a single sample sequenced in a study of neurological immune-mediated disorders. Each CDR3 protein is one row after TCRdb ran MiXCR on the 5' RACE reads. The table records about 40,000 distinct CDR3 sequences, about 3.3% of them present only once. Time point noted: longitudinal time-point 1 (baseline). Sequencing was done on a sample of PBMCs. The receptors derive from an older woman with multiple sclerosis.

In this sample, this clonotype turned up many times. The chain has TRBV7-6 and TRBJ2-7; 14 bases agree with TRBD2. V lost 5 bases, J lost 0 bases, and 6 bases stayed unmatched. CDR1 is SGHVS, CDR2 FNYEAQ, per germline. This CDR3 spans 17 amino acids. Here the CDR3 reads CASSPGTSGGSSYEQYF. The CDR3, as DNA: TGTGCCAGCAGCCCCGGGACTAGCGGGGGAAGCTCCTACGAGCAGTACTTC.

This clonotype was recorded at least ten times. This chain uses TRBV6-6 with TRBJ1-1, with TRBD1 matching 8 bases. The CDR3 has 14 amino acids. Losses at the gene ends were 6 bases for V and 5 bases for J; bases not matched to a gene: 8. The germline V gene encodes CDR1 MNHNY and CDR2 SVGAGI (reference sequence). The CDR3 protein is CASRDQGATTEAFF. As DNA, the CDR3 is TGTGCCAGCAGGGATCAGGGGGCGACTACTGAAGCTTTCTTT.

This clonotype was seen only a few times. The CDR3 spells CASSWRGQGLQETQYF. In DNA form, the CDR3 reads TGCGCCAGCAGCTGGCGCGGACAGGGCCTCCAAGAGACCCAGTACTTC. The chain couples TRBV5-1 to TRBJ2-5; 8 nucleotides agree with TRBD1. V lost 3 bases to trimming and J lost 1 base; unmatched junction nucleotides: 8. The CDR3 is 16 amino acids. Per germline, CDR1 SGHRS and CDR2 YFSETQ.

This clonotype has at least ten counts. The CDR3 is CASSPPGALNYEQYF. The CDR3 DNA is TGTGCCAGCTCACCACCGGGGGCCCTAAACTACGAGCAGTACTTC. This chain joins TRBV18 and TRBJ2-7, with a weak D call TRBD1 (6 bases). V lost 0 bases and J lost 3, with 12 bases in between. Germline V gene sequence: CDR1 KGHSH, CDR2 LQKENI. The CDR3 consists of 15 residues.

Ten or more counts support this clonotype. The chain has TRBV5-1 and TRBJ1-4; 7 nucleotides align to TRBD1. The CDR3 runs 14 residues. The V segment lost 2 bases and the J segment 7 bases; nucleotides outside the gene matches: 5. Germline V lookup: CDR1 SGHRS, CDR2 YFSETQ. CDR3 nucleotides: TGCGCCAGCAGCTTCTACAGGGGTGGTGAAAAACTGTTTTTT. It specifies CASSFYRGGEKLFF.

This clonotype counts as medium-sized (0.01 to 0.1%). The chain is built from TRBV5-1 and TRBJ2-1, with 9 bases identical to TRBD1. This CDR3 contains 15 residues. Germline trimming cut 4 bases from V and 3 bases from J; bases unmatched to any gene: 5. The germline CDR1 and CDR2 sequences are SGHRS and YFSETQ. In nucleotides, the CDR3 is TGCGCCAGCAGCGCCGGGACAGGGATCTACAATGAGCAGTTCTTC. This sequence encodes CASSAGTGIYNEQFF.

This clonotype was recorded many times. The chain employs TRBV15 and TRBJ1-3; D call uncertain. The length of the CDR3 is 16 residues. CDR1 is LNHNV and CDR2 is YYDKDF in the germline V gene (reference sequence). V lost 0 bases and J 0 bases, leaving 9 bases between the germline ends. Here the CDR3 reads CATSRDLGPSGNTIYF. The CDR3, as DNA: TGTGCCACCAGCAGAGATCTAGGCCCCTCTGGAAACACCATATATTTT.

This clonotype was counted at least ten times. The chain employs TRBV7-2 and TRBJ2-5; 7 bases line up with TRBD1. Unmatched junction bases numbered 5, after V lost 2 bases and J lost 5 bases. CDR3 length: 14 residues. Germline CDR1 is SGHTA and CDR2 is FQGNSA. CDR3 coding DNA: TGTGCCAGCAGCTTACCGGGACAGAGGGAGACCCAGTACTTC. This sequence encodes CASSLPGQRETQYF.

Ten or more counts support this clonotype. The chain couples TRBV5-1 to TRBJ2-7; D unresolved. CDR3 length: 12 residues. Trimming took 0 bases from V and 4 from J, leaving 5 bases between them. The germline V gene has CDR1 SGHRS and CDR2 YFSETQ. The CDR3 DNA reads as TGCGCCAGCAGCTTGGACACATACGAGCAGTACTTC. Amino acids: CASSLDTYEQYF.

The table lists this clonotype with many counts. V usage is TRBV20-1 and J usage is TRBJ2-3; the D is unclear. The ends were cut back, 0 bases at V and 0 bases at J, with 7 bases in the middle. The germline V gene encodes CDR1 DFQATT and CDR2 SNEGSKA (reference sequence). The CDR3 sequence is 14 residues long. CDR3 loop: CSARDLMSTDTQYF. CDR3 in DNA: TGCAGTGCTAGAGATTTGATGAGCACAGATACGCAGTATTTT.

In regard to this clonotype: Mismatch with germline at one junction end may stem from a read error. The CDR3: CASSPGTGGPHNEQFF. The CDR3 nucleotides are TGTGCTAGCAGCCCTGGGACAGGGGGCCCACACAATGAGCAGTTCTTC. The rearrangement joins TRBV7-7 to TRBJ2-1; 12 positions match TRBD1. Germline CDR1 is SSHAT and CDR2 is FNYEAQ (reference sequence). The CDR3 is 16 amino acids.

This clonotype was picked up many times. The chain employs TRBV27 and TRBJ1-1; D is uncertain. Trimming left V 10 bases short and J 0 bases short, with 9 bases between. The CDR3 covers 12 residues. The V gene's germline CDR1 is MNHEY and CDR2 SMNVEV (reference sequence). DNA for the CDR3: TGTGCCACCAGGCGTATGAACACTGAAGCTTTCTTT. This translates into CATRRMNTEAFF.

This clonotype was seen ten or more times. V usage is TRBV14 and J usage is TRBJ2-7, with a tentative D call TRBD1 (6 bases). CDR1 SGHDN and CDR2 FVKESK come from the germline V gene. Trimming left V 3 bases short and J 2 bases short, with 14 bases between. The CDR3 runs 15 residues. CDR3 in DNA: TGTGCCAGCAGCCAGGGGACATATCGTACCTACGAGCAGTACTTC. Translating it yields CASSQGTYRTYEQYF.

This clonotype was recorded at least ten times. This chain connects TRBV6-1 to TRBJ2-6, with 7 bases aligning to TRBD2. CDR1 is MNHNS and CDR2 is SASEGT in the germline V gene. V lost 4 bases, J lost 0 bases, and 6 bases stayed unmatched. This CDR3 is built from 17 residues. The DNA of the CDR3 is TGTGCCAGCAGTGTAATGCTAGCGGACTCTGGGGCCAACGTCCTGACTTTC. Its protein product is CASSVMLADSGANVLTF.

The gene calls are TRBV7-6 and TRBJ2-1, with D perhaps matching TRBD1 (6 bases). The V and J ends lost 6 bases and 2 bases respectively, with 14 bases between them. This CDR3 spans 15 amino acids. In germline, CDR1 is SGHVS, CDR2 FNYEAQ. The CDR3 nucleotides read TGTGCCAGCAGTCCAGACAGGAGTGCCTACAATGAGCAGTTCTTC. Translating gives CASSPDRSAYNEQFF.

This clonotype has at least ten counts. The chain employs TRBV5-5 and TRBJ2-1; 12 bases fit TRBD1. Trimming removed 3 bases from V and 10 bases from J; junction bases left unmatched: 11. The CDR3 spans 16 residues. Looked up from germline, CDR1 is SGHKS and CDR2 is YYEKEE (reference sequence). CDR3 amino acids: CASSSVPGQGAREQFF. DNA for the CDR3: TGTGCCAGCAGCTCCGTACCGGGACAGGGGGCGAGGGAGCAGTTCTTC.

Many counts were recorded for this clonotype. V and J are TRBV10-2 and TRBJ2-7, with 7 bases aligning to TRBD1. CDR3 length: 14 amino acids. V trimming: 4 bases; J trimming: 2 bases; junction bases outside the gene matches: 5. Per the germline V gene, CDR1 is WSHSY and CDR2 is SAAADI. The CDR3 is CASSVTGDTYEQYF. The CDR3, as DNA: TGCGCCAGCAGTGTTACAGGGGATACCTACGAGCAGTACTTC.

This clonotype has a count of ten or more. The CDR3 DNA follows: TGCGCCAGCAGCTTGGAAGGTAGAAACACCATATATTTT. The encoded protein is CASSLEGRNTIYF. V is TRBV5-1 and J is TRBJ1-3, with D hard to call. Germline V gene sequence: CDR1 SGHRS, CDR2 YFSETQ. This CDR3 has 13 amino acids. V was clipped by 0 bases and J by 5 bases, with 6 bases between them.

This clonotype was seen ten or more times. The genes are TRBV11-2 and TRBJ2-3; 9 bases are a match to TRBD1. V gave up 5 bases and J gave up 6 bases; unmatched junction bases: 9. The CDR3 is 15 residues long. Per germline, CDR1 SGHAT and CDR2 FQNNGV. The DNA of the CDR3 is TGTGCCAGCAGCCTACCCGGGACAGGGACCGATACGCAGTATTTT. It is translated as CASSLPGTGTDTQYF.

This clonotype was recorded at least ten times. This chain connects TRBV5-1 to TRBJ1-2; unclear D gene. CDR1 is SGHRS, CDR2 YFSETQ, per germline. The CDR3 totals 14 residues. The ends were cut back, 0 bases at V and 5 bases at J, with 11 bases in the middle. The chain's CDR3 is CASSLAGGRYGYTF. For the CDR3, the DNA is TGCGCCAGCAGCTTGGCGGGAGGGAGATATGGCTACACCTTC.

This clonotype was detected many times. The chain uses TRBV12-3 or TRBV12-4 and TRBJ2-7; possible D gene TRBD1, 6 bases. This CDR3 spans 15 amino acids. The germline V and J ends were trimmed by 6 bases and 1 base, with 16 bases remaining between them. Here the CDR3 reads CASRKTGSSSYEQYF. DNA of the CDR3: TGTGCCAGCAGAAAGACAGGCAGTTCTTCCTACGAGCAGTACTTC.